This T cell receptor (beta chain) was profiled in a study of a mutant IDH1 vaccine in newly diagnosed glioma. Study details: Commencement of vaccination occurred 4-6 weeks following radiotherapy alone, or concurrently with temozolomide cycles. Treated patients, averaging 40.4 years, were 62.5% male and about 38% female. Antecedent treatment encompassed radiotherapy, temozolomide, or their combination; the majority received both.

The CDR3 runs 13 residues. The germline V gene encodes CDR1 MNHEY and CDR2 SVGAGI. Here immunoSEQ multiplex PCR was the method, and the copy in TCRdb shows in-frame clones only, minus some. The table shows about 42,000 clones, with about 83% occurring only once. Comments on this clone: Its antigen remains unknown. Germline and junction disagree at one end, which may indicate a read error.

Time point meaning: week 35, safety follow-up. Doses comprised 300 ug of mutant IDH1 20-mer peptide each, plus topical imiquimod. The material sequenced was PBMCs, taken from a glioma patient whose treatment included an IDH1 peptide vaccine. The receptor's source is a woman aged 45-65 years with glioma. The genes are TRBV6-5 and TRBJ2-7; D might be TRBD1 or TRBD2, each matching 6 bases. CDR3 sequence: CASSFGGSYKQYF. As DNA, the CDR3 is TGTGCCAGCAGTTTCGGGGGCTCCTACAAGCAGTACTTC.